These 10 T cell receptor beta chains were all obtained from the same sample, sequenced in a study of cytomegalovirus exposure and HLA in healthy donors. The PCR contained 60 Vbeta and 13 Jbeta primers. Libraries were prepared by immunoSEQ multiplex PCR; TCRdb keeps only in-frame clonotypes and omits some of them. The data hold 150,000 to 200,000 clones, with roughly four fifths observed a single time. Sequenced input: PBMCs. The receptor set was obtained from a man aged 25 to 45 in good health and CMV-seronegative.

This clone occurred a few times. This chain uses TRBV5-6 with TRBJ2-5, with 8 bases that match TRBD1. The junction had 10 bases not matched to a gene; V was cut back by 6 bases and J by 3 bases. The CDR3 covers 15 residues. The germline CDR1 and CDR2 sequences are SGHDT and YYEEEE. The CDR3 DNA sequence: TGTGCCAGCACCAAAGCCACAGGGGGTAAAGAGACCCAGTACTTC. This codes for CASTKATGGKETQYF.

By frequency in the sample, this clone is medium-sized. This chain connects TRBV6-5 to TRBJ2-7, with TRBD1 as a possible D gene (6 bases). Germline assignment: CDR1 MNHEY and CDR2 SVGAGI. This CDR3 spans 15 amino acids. V dropped 4 bases and J dropped 4 bases, with 17 bases sitting between them. The CDR3 DNA sequence: TGTGCCAGCAGTTTCCCGAGGGGGAACGAGTACGAGCAGTACTTC. Encoded protein: CASSFPRGNEYEQYF.

This clone has just a few counts. The rearrangement links TRBV28 to TRBJ1-1; 9 bases line up with TRBD1. J gave up 7 bases and V 7 bases, and 13 bases lay outside the gene matches. Germline loops: CDR1 MDHEN, CDR2 SYDVKM. This CDR3 spans 15 amino acids. In DNA, the CDR3 is TGTGCCAGCACCCCCGGGACAGGGATGCAAGGTGAAGCTTTCTTT. Residues: CASTPGTGMQGEAFF.

The gene calls are TRBV9 and TRBJ2-5, with 8 bases lining up with TRBD2. The CDR3 totals 19 residues. Germline-derived CDR1 and CDR2 are SGDLS and YYNGEE. V lost 0 bases, J lost 2 bases, and 15 bases stayed unmatched. CDR3 protein: CASSVATGGFGNRQETQYF. CDR3 coding DNA: TGTGCCAGCAGCGTAGCTACGGGGGGGTTTGGGAATCGTCAAGAGACCCAGTACTTC.

V usage is TRBV5-5 and J usage is TRBJ1-4; 10 bases agree with TRBD1. The CDR3 runs to 15 residues. Trimming at V came to 0 bases and at J to 8 bases, leaving 4 bases not matched to a gene. The germline gives CDR1 SGHKS, CDR2 YYEKEE (reference sequence). The CDR3, as DNA: TGTGCCAGCAGCTTGGGGGACAGGGGCCTGGAAAAACTGTTTTTT. As protein: CASSLGDRGLEKLFF.

V usage is TRBV10-3 and J usage is TRBJ1-2, with TRBD1 matching over 8 bases. Germline CDR1 ENHRY, CDR2 SYGVKD. Unmatched junction bases numbered 7, after V lost 10 bases and J lost 3 bases. The CDR3 length is 13 residues. The CDR3 sequence is CATETGADYGYTF. As DNA, the CDR3 is TGTGCCACCGAGACAGGGGCTGACTATGGCTACACCTTC.

This clone occurred once. The V gene is TRBV28, the J gene TRBJ2-7, with no clear D. The germline gives CDR1 MDHEN, CDR2 SYDVKM. The length of the CDR3 is 11 residues. V was pared by 4 bases and J by 6 bases, with 7 bases between. The CDR3 coding sequence is TGTGCCAGCAGTTCACCCGGCGAGCAGTACTTC. Translating gives CASSSPGEQYF.

This clone has a handful of counts. The chain joins TRBV2 to TRBJ2-5; 10 bases are a match to TRBD2. The CDR3 extends over 16 amino acids. V trimming: 6 bases; J trimming: 5 bases; junction bases outside the gene matches: 12. Germline CDR1 is SNHLY and CDR2 is FYNNEI. CDR3 sequence (DNA): TGTGCCAGCAGAGCCCCTCAGCGGGAGGGCCGGGAGACCCAGTACTTC. Translating gives CASRAPQREGRETQYF.

The rearrangement uses TRBV7-9 and TRBJ2-1; tentatively, D is TRBD2 (5 bases). CDR1 is SEHNR and CDR2 is FQNEAQ in the germline V gene (reference sequence). The V end was cut by 9 bases, the J end by 5 bases, with 8 bases between. This CDR3 comprises 11 residues. CDR3 residues: CASTRDNEQFF. In nucleotides, the CDR3 is TGTGCCAGTACTAGGGACAATGAGCAGTTCTTC. Complete variable domain (other parts from reference TRBV7-9 and TRBJ2-1): DTGVSQNPRHKITKRGQNVTFRCDPISEHNRLYWYRQTLGQGPEFLTYFQNEAQLEKSRLLSDRFSAERPKGSFSTLEIQRTEQGDSAMYLCASTRDNEQFFGPGTRLTVL.

V is TRBV9 and J is TRBJ1-1; 9 bases match TRBD1. The CDR3 is made up of 16 amino acids. Germline V gene sequence: CDR1 SGDLS, CDR2 YYNGEE. Losses at the gene ends were 3 bases for V and 11 bases for J; bases not matched to a gene: 17. In DNA form, the CDR3 reads TGTGCCAGCAGCGAAACCGGGACAGGGAGGCCTGGGCGGGCTTTCTTT. Translated, it gives CASSETGTGRPGRAFF.